This T cell receptor beta chain was profiled in a study of human T cells and chemical hapten exposure. Findings and limits, study-wide: Expanded TCRs grouped into significantly more large CDR3 similarity clusters than controls produced.

Germline lookup yields CDR1 KGHSH and CDR2 LQKENI. CDR3 length: 17 residues. J lost 2 bases, V lost 0 bases, and 6 bases had no gene match. Each CDR3 protein gets one entry after TCRdb re-called the RACE reads with MiXCR. Of under 450,000 distinct CDR3 sequences in the sample, around 5% were seen once. This clonotype was seen ten or more times. Antigen specificity is unknown. Time point denoted: patch test 1, 2 weeks after DPC sensitization. The sample's treatment: therapeutic diphenylcyclopropenone sensitization with weekly scalp DPC. Blood collection took place prior to placing each patch test. This receptor was taken from a woman aged 45-59 years with alopecia areata. Some clones in this sample may be carry-over from other donors' samples. The chain joins TRBV18 to TRBJ2-4, with TRBD1 matching over 8 bases. Source: whole blood, taken in connection with sensitization to the hapten diphenylcyclopropenone (DPC). In DNA, the CDR3 is TGTGCCAGCTCACCACCCTCGACAGGGGCGACCAAAAACATTCAGTACTTC. Translation: CASSPPSTGATKNIQYF.